Below, 16 T cell receptor beta chains from the same sample are listed, as sequenced in a study of tumor-infiltrating lymphocytes in oesophageal squamous cell carcinoma. TCRdb itself ran the PCR reads through MiXCR, one entry per CDR3 protein. The sample contains approximately 20,000 distinct CDR3 sequences, approximately 40% of which appear only once. The sample consisted of esophageal tumor tissue. The receptors originated from a male donor with esophageal squamous cell carcinoma.

In its sample, this clonotype was seen many times. This chain connects TRBV5-5 to TRBJ1-1; D ambiguous. The V end lost 2 bases, the J end lost 1 base, and 3 bases lay between the germline ends. The CDR3 runs 12 residues. Germline V gives CDR1 SGHKS, CDR2 YYEKEE (reference sequence). In DNA, the CDR3 is TGTGCCAGCAGCTTCGGGAACACTGAAGCTTTCTTT. Its protein product is CASSFGNTEAFF.

This clonotype was observed once. Lacking the conserved final phenylalanine or tryptophan, this CDR3 likely reflects a read error. No DNA is shown, since the ends of the CDR3 on it are uncertain; the CDR3 is the one TCRdb lists. The chain joins TRBV7-6 to TRBJ2-3; the D call of TRBD2 is as the table states it, not checked on the DNA. The CDR3 region is 13 residues in length, termini included. The germline gives CDR1 SGHVS, CDR2 FNYEAQ. The CDR3 loop reads CASSPQDEQYFGP.

This chain uses TRBV11-2 with TRBJ2-3, with 9 bases lining up with TRBD2. TRBJ2-7 explains the end of the DNA better; the J call may be wrong. This CDR3 is 17 amino acids long. Germline CDR1 SGHAT, CDR2 FQNNGV. The CDR3 is CASSLGASGTKLYEQYF. CDR3 sequence (DNA): TGTGCCAGCAGCTTAGGGGCTAGCGGGACTAAATTATACGAGCAGTACTTC.

This clonotype was seen once. The chain carries TRBV7-2 and TRBJ2-1; TRBD2 matches at 7 bases. The germline gives CDR1 SGHTA, CDR2 FQGNSA. This CDR3 is 15 amino acids long. J lost 4 bases, V lost 7 bases, and 10 bases had no gene match. The CDR3 protein is CASTLHASGYNEQFF. The CDR3 DNA sequence: TGTGCCAGCACCCTCCATGCTAGCGGTTACAATGAGCAGTTCTTC.

Of note for this clonotype: Being one base from a much bigger clone, this may be a read error. This CDR3 is CASSPARVSSYNEQYF. The CDR3, as DNA: TGTGCCAGCTCACCCGCCCGGGTAAGCTCCTACAATGAGCAGTACTTC. The chain has TRBV18 and TRBJ2-1; no clear D. TRBJ2-7 explains the end of the DNA better; the J call may be wrong. Germline loops: CDR1 KGHSH, CDR2 LQKENI. The CDR3 extends over 16 amino acids.

This clonotype was seen many times. The chain recombines TRBV28 with TRBJ2-1, with D maybe TRBD1 (6 bases). The CDR3 runs to 16 residues. Germline V gene data show CDR1 as MDHEN and CDR2 as SYDVKM. Between the trimmed V and J ends, which lost 6 bases and 0 bases, there was a span of 15 bases. This chain's CDR3 is CASRGTGSGSYNEQFF. Here the CDR3 DNA reads TGTGCCAGCAGGGGTACAGGGTCGGGCTCCTACAATGAGCAGTTCTTC.

Comments on this clonotype: The junction and the germline gene differ at one end; a read error may be behind it. This chain links TRBV7-7 with TRBJ2-1; D is ambiguous. The J call may be faulty, since TRBJ2-7 better matches the DNA end. This CDR3 comprises 14 residues. Looked up from germline, CDR1 is SSHAT and CDR2 is FNYEAQ (reference sequence). The DNA of the CDR3 is TGTGCTAGCAGCGTGGACGGGCTCTCCTACGAGCAGTACTTC. It translates to CASSVDGLSYEQYF.

The chain is built from TRBV28 and TRBJ1-2, with a tentative D call TRBD1 (6 bases). The ends were cut back, 0 bases at V and 5 bases at J, with 28 bases in the middle. Germline assignment: CDR1 MDHEN and CDR2 SYDVKM. The CDR3 loop spans 20 amino acids. The CDR3 nucleotides are TGTGCCAGCAGTTTATGGCGAGGAGGAGAGCAGGGGTTCCAGCGATATGGCTACACCTTC. Translation gives CASSLWRGGEQGFQRYGYTF.

This chain links TRBV7-6 with TRBJ2-5; TRBD2 might be the D (6 bases). Per germline, CDR1 SGHVS and CDR2 FNYEAQ. The CDR3 contains 15 residues. Trimming took off 2 bases at V and 11 bases at J, with 21 bases between the two ends. The CDR3 loop is CASSLKGTPYNEQYF. CDR3 in DNA: TGTGCCAGCAGCTTAAAGGGGACTCCCTACAATGAGCAGTACTTC.

This sequence joins TRBV7-6 and TRBJ2-1; 9 positions agree with TRBD2. From germline, CDR1 is SGHVS and CDR2 FNYEAQ. The CDR3 sequence is 15 residues long. Germline trimming cut 4 bases from V and 5 bases from J; bases unmatched to any gene: 6. The CDR3 nucleotides read TGTGCCAGCAGCTGGGGCGGGGGGGCTAACAATGAGCAGTTCTTC. This codes for CASSWGGGANNEQFF.

A remark on this clonotype: The CDR3 does not end in the conserved phenylalanine or tryptophan, so this is likely a read error. The limits of the CDR3 on the DNA are not certain, so only TCRdb's listed CDR3 is given. V usage is TRBV10-3 and J usage is TRBJ1-3. The CDR3 length is 9 residues, termini included. Germline CDR1 is ENHRY and CDR2 is SYGVKD. The CDR3 protein is CAISGLAGV.

This chain uses TRBV12-3 or TRBV12-4 with TRBJ1-2, with 8 bases that match TRBD1. V lost 3 bases and J lost 4; bases outside the gene matches: 4. The CDR3 contains 14 residues. DNA for the CDR3: TGTGCCAGCAGTTTGGACAGGGTTCGCTATGGCTACACCTTC. Translated, it gives CASSLDRVRYGYTF.

This rearrangement joins TRBV6-2 or TRBV6-3 to TRBJ2-3; the D gene is possibly TRBD2 (5 bases). Germline CDR1 is MNHEY and CDR2 is SVGEGT. Trimming shortened V by 5 bases and J by 6 bases, and 24 bases separated the two germline ends. The CDR3 consists of 17 residues. The CDR3 here is CASSQWSERASVDTQYF. Here the CDR3 DNA reads TGTGCCAGCAGTCAATGGAGCGAGAGGGCCTCCGTCGATACGCAGTATTTT.

The rearrangement links TRBV7-2 to TRBJ2-1; 10 bases line up with TRBD2. Germline CDR1 SGHTA, CDR2 FQGNSA. The CDR3 is 15 amino acids. The V and J ends lost 5 bases and 4 bases, in that order; junction bases with no gene match: 5. The CDR3 sequence is CASSLSGLAYNEQFF. DNA for the CDR3: TGTGCCAGCAGCCTATCGGGACTAGCGTACAATGAGCAGTTCTTC. Filled out from reference TRBV7-2 and TRBJ2-1, the complete variable domain reads GAGVSQSPSNKVTEKGKDVELRCDPISGHTALYWYRQSLGQGLEFLIYFQGNSAPDKSGLPSDRFSAERTGGSVSTLTIQRTQQEDSAVYLCASSLSGLAYNEQFFGPGTRLTVL.

Regarding this clonotype: Sequence at one end of the junction differs from germline and may be a read error. This sequence joins TRBV11-2 and TRBJ1-1; D gene unclear. Germline V gives CDR1 SGHAT, CDR2 FQNNGV. This CDR3 contains 16 residues. Here the CDR3 reads CASSFATSGRSYEQYF. Here the CDR3 DNA reads TGTGCCAGCAGCTTCGCGACTAGCGGGAGATCCTACGAGCAGTACTTT.

This clonotype was counted at least ten times. In DNA, the CDR3 is TGTGCCAGCAGTCAAAGATGGCAAGAGACCCAGTACTTC. This encodes CASSQRWQETQYF. This chain links TRBV6-1 with TRBJ2-5; D is ambiguous. From germline, CDR1 is MNHNS and CDR2 SASEGT. V lost 5 bases and J lost 2, with 9 bases in between. The CDR3 runs to 13 residues.